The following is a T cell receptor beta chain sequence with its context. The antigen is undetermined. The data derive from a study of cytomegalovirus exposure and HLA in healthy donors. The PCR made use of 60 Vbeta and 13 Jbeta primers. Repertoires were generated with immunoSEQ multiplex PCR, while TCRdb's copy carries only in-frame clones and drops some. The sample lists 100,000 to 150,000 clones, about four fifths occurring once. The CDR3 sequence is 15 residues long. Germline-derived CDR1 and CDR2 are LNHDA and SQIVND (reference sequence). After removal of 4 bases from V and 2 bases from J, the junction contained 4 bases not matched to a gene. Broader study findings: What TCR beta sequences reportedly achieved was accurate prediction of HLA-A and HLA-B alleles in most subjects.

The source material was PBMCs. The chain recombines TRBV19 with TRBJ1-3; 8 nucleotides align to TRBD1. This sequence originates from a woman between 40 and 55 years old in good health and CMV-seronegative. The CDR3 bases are TGTGCCAGTAGTACGACACAGGGGGCTGGAAACACCATATATTTT. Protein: CASSTTQGAGNTIYF.